The 27 T cell receptor beta chains listed next were all sequenced from one sample in a study of blood T cells in healthy people across ages. Together with a sample-barcoded 5' primer, a J-beta primer mix was included in a second PCR lasting roughly 7 to 11 cycles. TCRdb independently ran MiXCR on the 5' RACE reads; one entry per CDR3 protein. The repertoire has about a million distinct CDR3 sequences, 35% to 45% of them found once; the top ten carry less than 15%. Sample: blood. The origin of the receptors is a man between 18 and 35 years old in good health.

This clonotype has a handful of counts. The V and J genes are TRBV27 and TRBJ2-7, with 11 nucleotides matching TRBD1. Looked up from germline, CDR1 is MNHEY and CDR2 is SMNVEV (reference sequence). The CDR3 is 15 amino acids. The V and J ends lost 0 bases and 3 bases, in that order; junction bases with no gene match: 1. Here the CDR3 reads CASSLSGTGGYEQYF. CDR3 DNA sequence: TGTGCCAGCAGTTTATCGGGGACAGGGGGCTACGAGCAGTACTTC.

The chain uses TRBV20-1 and TRBJ2-7, with D perhaps TRBD1 or TRBD2 (5 bases each). This CDR3 region has 13 residues. V lost 1 base to trimming and J lost 5 bases, with 12 bases between them. Germline V gene data show CDR1 as DFQATT and CDR2 as SNEGSKA (reference sequence). In nucleotides, the CDR3 is TGCAGTGCTAGAGGCGACCGGGACCACGAGCAGTACTTC. It codes for CSARGDRDHEQYF.

This clonotype came up a few times. The chain joins TRBV6-1 to TRBJ2-7; the D is unclear. CDR3 length: 11 amino acids. Germline V lookup: CDR1 MNHNS, CDR2 SASEGT. The V and J ends lost 7 bases and 1 base respectively, with 5 bases between them. The CDR3 sequence is CASKGSYEQYF. The CDR3 nucleotides read TGTGCCAGCAAGGGTTCCTACGAGCAGTACTTC.

This clonotype came up many times. This chain connects TRBV10-3 to TRBJ2-5; D remains unclear. The ends were cut back, 3 bases at V and 5 bases at J, with 10 bases in the middle. The CDR3 consists of 13 residues. Germline V gives CDR1 ENHRY, CDR2 SYGVKD. CDR3 in DNA: TGTGCCATCAGTGAAAGGAGAGGCGAGACCCAGTACTTC. Amino acid sequence: CAISERRGETQYF.

This clonotype was seen a few times. V gene TRBV6-2 or TRBV6-3 combines with J gene TRBJ2-1; 8 bases line up with TRBD1. J was trimmed by 8 bases and V by 6 bases; bases with no gene match: 12. Germline V gene lookup returns CDR1 MNHEY and CDR2 SVGEGT. The CDR3 is made up of 15 amino acids. The CDR3 protein is CASRASGTGYHEQFF. DNA of the CDR3: TGTGCCAGCAGAGCATCCGGGACAGGATACCATGAGCAGTTCTTC.

The chain is built from TRBV20-1 and TRBJ2-1; D ambiguous. The better agreement between TRBJ2-7 and the DNA end casts doubt on the J call. This CDR3 has 16 amino acids. Germline CDR1 DFQATT, CDR2 SNEGSKA (reference sequence). CDR3 protein: CSASGAVSFSYNEQYF. CDR3 in DNA: TGCAGTGCTAGTGGTGCTGTCTCATTCTCCTACAATGAGCAGTACTTC.

This clonotype was counted a few times. This chain uses TRBV29-1 with TRBJ2-3; D remains ambiguous. Per the germline V gene, CDR1 is SQVTM and CDR2 is ANQGSEA. This CDR3 has 12 residues. V was shortened by 0 bases and J by 4 bases, with 5 bases between the two germline ends. The CDR3 region is CSVEEQADTQYF. CDR3 DNA: TGCAGCGTTGAAGAGCAAGCAGATACGCAGTATTTT.

This clonotype was seen a handful of times. The chain joins TRBV12-3 or TRBV12-4 to TRBJ2-2, with a possible D match to TRBD1 (6 bases). The CDR3 length is 14 residues. V lost 6 bases, J lost 1 base, and 9 bases lay in between. The CDR3 reads CASSWGQNTGELFF. CDR3 bases: TGTGCCAGCAGCTGGGGACAGAACACCGGGGAGCTGTTTTTT.

This clonotype occurred a few times. The chain employs TRBV13 and TRBJ2-3; D perhaps matches TRBD1 (6 bases). The CDR3 totals 15 residues. Germline CDR1 is PRHDT and CDR2 is FYEKMQ (reference sequence). V was shortened by 3 bases and J by 3 bases, with 13 bases between the two germline ends. CDR3 in DNA: TGTGCCAGCAGCTTTGGACAGATCGGAACAGATACGCAGTATTTT. It encodes CASSFGQIGTDTQYF.

This chain joins TRBV28 and TRBJ1-5, with a tentative D call TRBD1 (5 bases). V lost 4 bases and J 3 bases, leaving 22 bases between the germline ends. CDR3 length: 18 amino acids. Per the germline V gene, CDR1 is MDHEN and CDR2 is SYDVKM. As DNA, the CDR3 is TGTGCCAGCAGTTCAGTTAATTTAAGACAGTCCTACAATCAGCCCCAGCATTTT. Amino acid sequence: CASSSVNLRQSYNQPQHF.

This sequence joins TRBV7-9 and TRBJ2-2; D remains unclear. CDR1 is SEHNR and CDR2 is FQNEAQ in the germline V gene (reference sequence). V was shortened by 5 bases and J by 1 base, with 11 bases between the two germline ends. CDR3 length equals 15 residues. Here the CDR3 DNA reads TGTGCCAGCAGCCCCCGGCGCCAGAACACCGGGGAGCTGTTTTTT. Its protein is CASSPRRQNTGELFF.

This clonotype was seen a handful of times. The J gene is TRBJ1-2, the V gene TRBV6-2 or TRBV6-3; no clear D. Germline V gives CDR1 MNHEY, CDR2 SVGEGT. The CDR3 is 14 residues long. V was shortened by 5 bases and J by 4 bases, with 14 bases between the two germline ends. CDR3 sequence: CASSRDDLLYGYTF. The CDR3 DNA reads as TGTGCCAGCAGTCGCGACGATCTTCTCTATGGCTACACCTTC.

This clonotype was found a few times. This chain uses TRBV6-6 with TRBJ2-7, with a tentative D call TRBD1 (7 bases). Per the germline V gene, CDR1 is MNHNY and CDR2 is SVGAGI (reference sequence). The CDR3 loop spans 14 amino acids. V was shortened by 2 bases and J by 4 bases, with 12 bases between the two germline ends. This chain's CDR3 is CASSYGGTDYEQYF. In DNA, the CDR3 is TGTGCCAGCAGTTACGGCGGGACAGATTACGAGCAGTACTTC.

The V call is TRBV6-2 or TRBV6-3, the J call TRBJ2-5, with D maybe TRBD2 (6 bases). The DNA end is a closer match to TRBJ2-7, so the J assignment may be wrong. CDR1 and CDR2 (germline): MNHEY, SVGEGT. This CDR3 region has 15 residues. CDR3 nucleotides: TGTGCCAGCAGCAGAGCTAGCGTTACCCGATACGAGCAGTACTTC. Protein sequence: CASSRASVTRYEQYF.

This clonotype was seen only a few times. CDR3 amino acids: CASSRLAKSTDTQYF. CDR3 nucleotides: TGTGCCAGCAGCAGACTAGCGAAAAGCACAGATACGCAGTATTTT. The rearrangement links TRBV7-6 to TRBJ2-3; 8 bases align to TRBD2. The CDR3 is 15 amino acids. Germline V gene sequence: CDR1 SGHVS, CDR2 FNYEAQ. V shed 5 bases, J shed 0 bases, and the junction held 4 bases outside the gene matches. Complete variable domain (other parts from reference TRBV7-6 and TRBJ2-3): GAGVSQSPRYKVTKRGQDVALRCDPISGHVSLYWYRQALGQGPEFLTYFNYEAQQDKSGLPNDRFSAERPEGSISTLTIQRTEQRDSAMYRCASSRLAKSTDTQYFGPGTRLTVL.

This clonotype was detected only a few times. The chain joins TRBV20-1 to TRBJ1-2, with D maybe TRBD1 (5 bases). The CDR3 has 13 amino acids. Germline CDR1 and CDR2: DFQATT and SNEGSKA (reference sequence). V dropped 6 bases and J dropped 4 bases, with 15 bases sitting between them. CDR3 in amino acids: CSAADSNPYGYTF. In DNA, the CDR3 is TGCAGTGCGGCTGACAGTAACCCCTATGGCTACACCTTC.

The genes are TRBV5-5 and TRBJ2-5, with 7 bases aligning to TRBD1. V was clipped by 2 bases and J by 11 bases; unmatched bases: 12. Per the germline V gene, CDR1 is SGHKS and CDR2 is YYEKEE (reference sequence). This CDR3 spans 14 amino acids. For the CDR3, the DNA is TGTGCCAGCAGCTTAACGGTGGAACAGGGGATTCAGTACTTC. As protein: CASSLTVEQGIQYF.

Only a few counts were recorded for this clonotype. V is TRBV9 and J is TRBJ2-1; 12 bases line up with TRBD2. The length of the CDR3 is 15 residues. V trimming: 2 bases; J trimming: 7 bases; junction bases outside the gene matches: 4. Per germline, CDR1 SGDLS and CDR2 YYNGEE. CDR3 DNA sequence: TGTGCCAGCAGCGTTACTAGCGGGAGGACAAATGAGCAGTTCTTC. Translating gives CASSVTSGRTNEQFF.

The chain employs TRBV7-2 and TRBJ1-2; 8 bases are a match to TRBD1. The V and J ends lost 5 bases and 2 bases, in that order; junction bases with no gene match: 10. CDR3 size: 16 residues. Germline assignment: CDR1 SGHTA and CDR2 FQGNSA. This chain's CDR3 is CASSAADRATNYGYTF. Here the CDR3 DNA reads TGTGCCAGCAGCGCAGCGGACAGGGCTACAAACTATGGCTACACCTTC.

The chain recombines TRBV3-1 with TRBJ2-5; 7 bases agree with TRBD2. This CDR3 comprises 15 residues. Trimming cost V 5 bases and J 1 base; bases outside gene matches: 7. Germline CDR1 LGHDT, CDR2 YNNKEL (reference sequence). The DNA of the CDR3 is TGTGCCAGCAGCAAGACTAGCCAACGCCAAGAGACCCAGTACTTC. It translates to CASSKTSQRQETQYF.

Of note for this clonotype: Just one base apart from a much larger clone, this may be a read error. The chain has TRBV20-1 and TRBJ2-7, with D perhaps TRBD1 or TRBD2 (5 bases each). V lost 5 bases, J lost 9 bases, and 17 bases lay in between. This CDR3 has 12 residues. Germline CDR1 is DFQATT and CDR2 is SNEGSKA (reference sequence). Written as DNA, the CDR3 is TGCAGTGCTCCTAGGGACGACGAGTGGCAGTACTTC. Translated: CSAPRDDEWQYF.

This chain connects TRBV10-3 to TRBJ2-7; TRBD2 matches at 10 bases. CDR1 is ENHRY and CDR2 is SYGVKD in the germline V gene. The trim removed 11 bases at V and 10 bases at J, leaving 17 bases unmatched. This CDR3 has 14 residues. As DNA, the CDR3 is TGTGCCTCCTATCCGGGACCAGCGGGGGGGCCCCAGTACTTC. This encodes CASYPGPAGGPQYF.

This clonotype was seen a handful of times. The CDR3 region is CASNSGARLAGTDTQYF. Here the CDR3 DNA reads TGTGCCAGCAACTCGGGGGCGCGACTAGCGGGCACAGATACGCAGTATTTT. The V and J genes are TRBV6-2 or TRBV6-3 and TRBJ2-3, with 9 bases identical to TRBD2. The CDR3 is 17 residues long. The germline V gene has CDR1 MNHEY and CDR2 SVGEGT. The V segment lost 7 bases and the J segment 1 base; nucleotides outside the gene matches: 12.

In this sample, this clonotype turned up a few times. The V gene is TRBV20-1, the J gene TRBJ1-5; 7 bases are a match to TRBD1. With V trimmed by 5 bases and J by 6 bases, 16 bases remained unmatched. The CDR3 runs to 16 residues. Germline loops: CDR1 DFQATT, CDR2 SNEGSKA (reference sequence). The CDR3 nucleotides are TGCAGTGCTGAAGTCCCCCAAGACAGGGAAACTCAGCCCCAGCATTTT. Translating it yields CSAEVPQDRETQPQHF.

This chain connects TRBV19 to TRBJ1-5, with 9 bases lining up with TRBD1. V shed 5 bases and J 1 base; nucleotides not matched to a gene: 12. Germline V gene data show CDR1 as LNHDA and CDR2 as SQIVND (reference sequence). This CDR3 spans 18 amino acids. The CDR3 here is CASSLLRDRDPSNQPQHF. In nucleotides, the CDR3 is TGTGCCAGTAGTTTACTCAGGGACAGGGACCCAAGCAATCAGCCCCAGCATTTT.

The chain uses TRBV3-1 and TRBJ2-1; TRBD2 is a possible D gene (5 bases). This CDR3 contains 14 residues. V lost 0 bases and J 11 bases, leaving 14 bases between the germline ends. CDR1 is LGHDT, CDR2 YNNKEL, per germline (reference sequence). The CDR3 reads CASSQEEGLSQQFF. The CDR3 region has the DNA TGTGCCAGCAGCCAAGAAGAGGGTCTATCGCAGCAGTTCTTC.

In its sample, this clonotype was seen a few times. The chain joins TRBV20-1 to TRBJ1-5; D call uncertain. Trimming removed 1 base at V and 6 bases at J, with 13 bases between. The CDR3 is 14 residues long. Per germline, CDR1 DFQATT and CDR2 SNEGSKA (reference sequence). For the CDR3, the DNA is TGCAGTGCTAGAGTCGACGCGGTGTCTCAGCCCCAGCATTTT. This translates into CSARVDAVSQPQHF.